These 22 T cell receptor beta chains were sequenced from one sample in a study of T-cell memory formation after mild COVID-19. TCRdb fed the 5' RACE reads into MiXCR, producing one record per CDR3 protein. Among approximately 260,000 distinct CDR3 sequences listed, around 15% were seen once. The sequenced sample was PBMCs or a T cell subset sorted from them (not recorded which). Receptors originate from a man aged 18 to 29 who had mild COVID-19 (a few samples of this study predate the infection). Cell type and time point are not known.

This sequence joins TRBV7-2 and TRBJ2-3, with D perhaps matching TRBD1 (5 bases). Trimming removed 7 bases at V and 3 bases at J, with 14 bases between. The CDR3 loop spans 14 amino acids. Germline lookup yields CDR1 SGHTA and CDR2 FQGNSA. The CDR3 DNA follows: TGTGCCAGCACCCACAGGAGTCCGACAGATACGCAGTATTTT. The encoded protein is CASTHRSPTDTQYF.

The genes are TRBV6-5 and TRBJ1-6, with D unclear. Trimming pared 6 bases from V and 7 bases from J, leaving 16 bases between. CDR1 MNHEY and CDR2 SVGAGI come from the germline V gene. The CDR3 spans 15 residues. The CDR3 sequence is CASSRLGALNSPLHF. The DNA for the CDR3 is TGTGCCAGCAGCCGTCTCGGCGCCCTGAATTCACCCCTCCACTTT.

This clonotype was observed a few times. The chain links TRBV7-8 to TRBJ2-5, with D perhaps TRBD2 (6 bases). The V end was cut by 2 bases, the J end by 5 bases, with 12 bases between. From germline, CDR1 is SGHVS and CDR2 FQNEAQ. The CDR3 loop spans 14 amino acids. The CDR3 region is CASSLTTGGETQYF. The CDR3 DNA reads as TGTGCCAGCAGCTTAACCACAGGAGGGGAGACCCAGTACTTC. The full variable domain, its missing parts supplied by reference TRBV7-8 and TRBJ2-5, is GAGVSQSPRYKVAKRGQDVALRCDPISGHVSLFWYQQALGQGPEFLTYFQNEAQLDKSGLPSDRFFAERPEGSVSTLKIQRTQQEDSAVYLCASSLTTGGETQYFGPGTRLLVL.

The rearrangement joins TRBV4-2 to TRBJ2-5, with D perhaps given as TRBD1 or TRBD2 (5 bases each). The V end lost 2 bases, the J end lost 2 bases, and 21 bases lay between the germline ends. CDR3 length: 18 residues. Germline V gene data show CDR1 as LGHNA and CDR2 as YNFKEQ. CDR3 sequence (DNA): TGTGCCAGCAGCCAACGGAAGGGGAGTATGAACAGTCAAGAGACCCAGTACTTC. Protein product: CASSQRKGSMNSQETQYF.

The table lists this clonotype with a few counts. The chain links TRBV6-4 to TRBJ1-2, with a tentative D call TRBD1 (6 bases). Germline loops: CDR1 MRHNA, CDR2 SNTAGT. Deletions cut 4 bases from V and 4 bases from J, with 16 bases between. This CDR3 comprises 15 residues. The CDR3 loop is CASSATWTARYGYTF. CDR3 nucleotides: TGTGCCAGCAGTGCAACGTGGACAGCTCGCTATGGCTACACCTTC.

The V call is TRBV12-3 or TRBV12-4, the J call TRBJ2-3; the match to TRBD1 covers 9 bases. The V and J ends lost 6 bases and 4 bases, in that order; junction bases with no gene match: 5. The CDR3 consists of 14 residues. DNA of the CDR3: TGTGCCAGCAGCCGACAGGGGGACGCAGATACGCAGTATTTT. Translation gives CASSRQGDADTQYF.

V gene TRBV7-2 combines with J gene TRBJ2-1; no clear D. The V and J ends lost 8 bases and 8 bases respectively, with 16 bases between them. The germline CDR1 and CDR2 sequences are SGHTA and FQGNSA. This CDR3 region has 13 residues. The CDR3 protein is CASLITPRDEQFF. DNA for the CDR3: TGTGCCAGCTTAATAACCCCTCGGGATGAGCAGTTCTTC.

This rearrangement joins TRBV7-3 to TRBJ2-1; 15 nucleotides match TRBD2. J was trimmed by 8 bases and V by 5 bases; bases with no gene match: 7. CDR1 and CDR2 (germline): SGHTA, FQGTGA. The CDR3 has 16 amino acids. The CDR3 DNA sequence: TGTGCCAGCAGCAGGACTAGCGGGGGGGCCTGGGATGAGCAGTTCTTC. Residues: CASSRTSGGAWDEQFF.

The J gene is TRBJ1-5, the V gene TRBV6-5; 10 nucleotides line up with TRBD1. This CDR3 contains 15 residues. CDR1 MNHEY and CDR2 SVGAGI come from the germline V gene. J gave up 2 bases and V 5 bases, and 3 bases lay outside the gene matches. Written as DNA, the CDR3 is TGTGCCAGCAGTACCGGGACAGGGGGCAATCAGCCCCAGCATTTT. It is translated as CASSTGTGGNQPQHF.

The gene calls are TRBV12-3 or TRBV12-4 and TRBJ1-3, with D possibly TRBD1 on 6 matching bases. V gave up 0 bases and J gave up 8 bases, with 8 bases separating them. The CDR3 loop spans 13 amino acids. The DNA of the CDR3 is TGTGCCAGCAGTTTAGCAGGGGGGGACACCATATATTTT. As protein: CASSLAGGDTIYF.

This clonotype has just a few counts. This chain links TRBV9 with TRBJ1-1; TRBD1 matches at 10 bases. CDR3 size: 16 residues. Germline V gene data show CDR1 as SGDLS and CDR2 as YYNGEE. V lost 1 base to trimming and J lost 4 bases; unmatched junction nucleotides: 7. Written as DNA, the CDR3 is TGTGCCAGCAGCGTAAACCCCGGACAGGGGGGCACTGAAGCTTTCTTT. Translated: CASSVNPGQGGTEAFF.

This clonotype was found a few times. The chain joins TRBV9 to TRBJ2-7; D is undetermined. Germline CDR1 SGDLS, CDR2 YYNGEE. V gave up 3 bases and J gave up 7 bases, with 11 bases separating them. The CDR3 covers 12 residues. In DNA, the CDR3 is TGTGCCAGCAGCGGGTCCTCGAGGGAGCAGTACTTC. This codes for CASSGSSREQYF.

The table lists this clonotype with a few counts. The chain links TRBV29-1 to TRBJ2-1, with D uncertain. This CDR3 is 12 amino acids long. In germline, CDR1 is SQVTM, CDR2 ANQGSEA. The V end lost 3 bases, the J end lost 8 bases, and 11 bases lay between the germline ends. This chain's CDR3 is CSVDDWLDEQFF. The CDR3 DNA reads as TGCAGCGTTGATGACTGGCTTGATGAGCAGTTCTTC.

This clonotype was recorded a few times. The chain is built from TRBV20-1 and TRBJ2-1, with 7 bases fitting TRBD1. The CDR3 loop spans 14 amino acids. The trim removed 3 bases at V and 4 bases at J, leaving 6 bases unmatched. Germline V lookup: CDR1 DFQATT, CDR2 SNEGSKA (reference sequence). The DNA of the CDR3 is TGCAGTGCTAGTGACCGGGACAGTTACAATGAGCAGTTCTTC. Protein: CSASDRDSYNEQFF.

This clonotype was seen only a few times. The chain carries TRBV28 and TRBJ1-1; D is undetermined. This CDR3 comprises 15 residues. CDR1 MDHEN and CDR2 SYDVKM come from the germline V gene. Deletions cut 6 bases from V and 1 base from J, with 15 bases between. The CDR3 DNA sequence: TGTGCCAGCAGCCGTGGGAAACTGGGGAACACTGAAGCTTTCTTT. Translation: CASSRGKLGNTEAFF.

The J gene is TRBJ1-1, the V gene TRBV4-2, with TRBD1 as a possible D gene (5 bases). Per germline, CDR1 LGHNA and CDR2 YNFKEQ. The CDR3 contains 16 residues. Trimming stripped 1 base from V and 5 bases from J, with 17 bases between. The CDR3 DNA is TGTGCCAGCAGCCAAGCTAGTTTTTCGAGGGGTACTGAAGCTTTCTTT. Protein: CASSQASFSRGTEAFF.

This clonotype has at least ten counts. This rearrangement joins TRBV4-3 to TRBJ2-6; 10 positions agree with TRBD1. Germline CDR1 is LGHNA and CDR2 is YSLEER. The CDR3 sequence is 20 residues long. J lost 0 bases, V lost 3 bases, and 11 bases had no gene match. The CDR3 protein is CASSQTRTGGRLSGANVLTF. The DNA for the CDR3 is TGCGCCAGCAGCCAGACACGGACAGGGGGTCGTCTCTCTGGGGCCAACGTCCTGACTTTC.

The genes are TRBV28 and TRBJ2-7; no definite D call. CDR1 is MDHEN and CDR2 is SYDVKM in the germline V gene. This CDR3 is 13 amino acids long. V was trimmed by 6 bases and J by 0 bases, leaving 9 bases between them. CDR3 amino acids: CASSRPPSYEQYF. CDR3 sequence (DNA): TGTGCCAGCAGCCGACCCCCCTCCTACGAGCAGTACTTC.

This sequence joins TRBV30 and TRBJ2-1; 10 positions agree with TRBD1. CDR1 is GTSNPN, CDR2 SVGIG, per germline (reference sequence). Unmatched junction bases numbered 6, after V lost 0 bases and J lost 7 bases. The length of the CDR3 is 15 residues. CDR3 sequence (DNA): TGTGCCTGGAGTGTGGGACAGGGGAAGGGAAATGAGCAGTTCTTC. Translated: CAWSVGQGKGNEQFF.

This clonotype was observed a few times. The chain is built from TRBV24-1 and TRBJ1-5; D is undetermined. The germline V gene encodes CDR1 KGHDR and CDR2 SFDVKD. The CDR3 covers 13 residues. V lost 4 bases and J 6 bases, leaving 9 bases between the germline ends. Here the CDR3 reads CATSEGWSQPQHF. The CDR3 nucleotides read TGTGCCACCAGTGAAGGCTGGAGTCAGCCCCAGCATTTT.

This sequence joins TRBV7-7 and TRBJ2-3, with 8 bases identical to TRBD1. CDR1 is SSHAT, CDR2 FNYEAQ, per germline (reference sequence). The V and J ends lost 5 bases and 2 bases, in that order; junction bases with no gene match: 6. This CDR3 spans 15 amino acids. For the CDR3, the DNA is TGTGCCAGCAGCCCGGGACAGGCCCTCACAGATACGCAGTATTTT. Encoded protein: CASSPGQALTDTQYF.

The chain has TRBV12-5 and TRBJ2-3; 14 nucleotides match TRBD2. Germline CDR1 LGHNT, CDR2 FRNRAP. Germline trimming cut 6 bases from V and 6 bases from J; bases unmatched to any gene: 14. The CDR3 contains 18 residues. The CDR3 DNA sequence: TGTGCTAGTGGGACCGGGACTAGCGGGGGTCTTTTTATGGATACGCAGTATTTT. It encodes CASGTGTSGGLFMDTQYF.